The clone carrying this TCR beta chain was recorded a few times. CDR3 length: 16 amino acids. The junction had 18 bases not matched to a gene; V was cut back by 10 bases and J by 9 bases. Germline lookup yields CDR1 SGHTA and CDR2 FQGNSA. This sample was taken from a study of control samples from healthy donors and cancer patients. The data were produced by immunoSEQ multiplex PCR, yet TCRdb's version contains in-frame clones alone and is incomplete. Counted here are more than 50,000 clones, approximately 85% occurring once; the ten biggest clones make up 4.5% to 7%. This TCR derives from a man aged 35-49 years in good health. Input material: blood. This sequence joins TRBV7-2 and TRBJ1-6; 7 bases match TRBD1. CDR3 nucleotide sequence: TGTGCCACCAGACGAGGGGGCCATCTCCTGGGTTCACCCCTCCACTTT. Its translation: CATRRGGHLLGSPLHF. Based on the CDR3 plus reference TRBV7-2 and TRBJ1-6, the full variable domain is GAGVSQSPSNKVTEKGKDVELRCDPISGHTALYWYRQSLGQGLEFLIYFQGNSAPDKSGLPSDRFSAERTGGSVSTLTIQRTQQEDSAVYLCATRRGGHLLGSPLHFGNGTRLTVT.